This T cell receptor (beta chain) was recorded in a study of cytomegalovirus exposure and HLA in healthy donors. Per the germline V gene, CDR1 is SGHRS and CDR2 is YFSETQ. This CDR3 is built from 16 residues. The V gene end was trimmed by 4 bases and the J gene end by 2 bases; junction bases not matched to a gene: 7. The PCR ran on 60 Vbeta and 13 Jbeta primers. Sequencing used immunoSEQ multiplex PCR; TCRdb keeps in-frame clones, though not all of them. The sample includes tens of thousands of clones, approximately 71% of them seen just once. Sequencing used PBMCs. The V and J genes are TRBV5-1 and TRBJ2-1; 9 bases fit TRBD2. This clonotype was obtained from a man aged 25-45 years in good health and CMV-seronegative. CDR3 DNA sequence: TGCGCCAGCAGCCAGATAGCGGGGGAGACCTACAATGAGCAGTTCTTC. This encodes CASSQIAGETYNEQFF.